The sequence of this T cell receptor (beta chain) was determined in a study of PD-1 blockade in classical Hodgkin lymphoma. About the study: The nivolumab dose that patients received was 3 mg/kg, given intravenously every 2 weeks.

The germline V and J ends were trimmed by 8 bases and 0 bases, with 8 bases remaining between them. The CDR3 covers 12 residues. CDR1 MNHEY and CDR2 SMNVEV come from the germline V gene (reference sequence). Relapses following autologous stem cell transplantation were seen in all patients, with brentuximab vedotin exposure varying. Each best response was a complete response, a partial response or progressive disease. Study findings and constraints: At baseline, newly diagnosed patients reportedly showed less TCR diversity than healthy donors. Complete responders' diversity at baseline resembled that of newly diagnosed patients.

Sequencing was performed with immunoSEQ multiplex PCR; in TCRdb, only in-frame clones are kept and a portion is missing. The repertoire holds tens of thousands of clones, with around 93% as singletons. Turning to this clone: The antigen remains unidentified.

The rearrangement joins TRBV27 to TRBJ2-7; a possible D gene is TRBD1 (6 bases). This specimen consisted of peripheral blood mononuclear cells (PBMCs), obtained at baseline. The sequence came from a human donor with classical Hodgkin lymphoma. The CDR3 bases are TGTGCCAGCTCAGGGGCCTCCTACGAGCAGTACTTC. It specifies CASSGASYEQYF.